This T cell receptor beta chain was captured by sequencing in a study of blood T cells in healthy people across ages. PBMCs numbering at least 7 million were isolated per sample. With respect to this clonotype: Its cognate antigen is unknown.

Next came a second PCR, run for 7 to 11 cycles, which used a sample-barcoded 5' primer along with a J-beta primer mix. TCRdb used MiXCR to reprocess the 5' RACE reads, holding one entry per CDR3 protein. Among about 290,000 distinct CDR3 sequences listed, 25% to 30% were seen once. From germline, CDR1 is MDHEN and CDR2 SYDVKM. J lost 6 bases, V lost 2 bases, and 6 bases had no gene match. The length of the CDR3 is 15 residues. Study observations and caveats: The study could not conclusively compare naive and antigen-experienced cells, given its unsorted PBMCs. Long-lived donors had more naive CD4+ cells and higher diversity than aged donors. Older age went with lower TCR beta diversity per million T cells, in a roughly linear way.

The TCR sequence derives from a woman aged 70-85 years in good health. This rearrangement joins TRBV28 to TRBJ2-7; the match to TRBD2 covers 11 bases. The sample consisted of blood. CDR3 sequence: CASSLGTSGIGEQYF. CDR3 bases: TGTGCCAGCAGTTTAGGGACTAGCGGAATAGGCGAGCAGTACTTC.